Listed here are 31 T cell receptor beta chains from one sample, sequenced in a study of neoadjuvant anti-PD-1 for oral cavity cancer. Time point described: after neoadjuvant nivolumab, at surgical resection. The protocol was immunoSEQ multiplex PCR, while the TCRdb copy is restricted to in-frame clones and leaves out a portion. This table has about 9,800 clones, around 64% appearing once. The sample here was PBMCs, taken after nivolumab (anti-PD-1) treatment. These receptors originate from a person aged 40 to 85 with oral cavity squamous cell carcinoma.

The V gene is TRBV5-6, the J gene TRBJ2-1; perhaps TRBD1 as D (6 bases). The length of the CDR3 is 15 residues. The germline V gene has CDR1 SGHDT and CDR2 YYEEEE. V lost 4 bases and J 4 bases, leaving 15 bases between the germline ends. In DNA, the CDR3 is TGTGCCAGCAGCGTCCGCCGGACAGAATACAATGAGCAGTTCTTC. This codes for CASSVRRTEYNEQFF.

This rearrangement joins TRBV2 to TRBJ2-3, with TRBD2 identical over 7 bases. The CDR3 loop spans 15 amino acids. The trim removed 7 bases at V and 4 bases at J, leaving 11 bases unmatched. The V gene's germline CDR1 is SNHLY and CDR2 FYNNEI. The CDR3, as DNA: TGTGCCAGCAAAGCAGGGAGGGCCATCGCAGATACGCAGTATTTT. This encodes CASKAGRAIADTQYF.

CDR3 in amino acids: CASSEQGASGNTIYF. In DNA, the CDR3 is TGTGCCAGCAGCGAACAGGGGGCAAGTGGAAACACCATATATTTT. This sequence joins TRBV9 and TRBJ1-3, with 9 bases aligning to TRBD1. This CDR3 contains 15 residues. Germline V gives CDR1 SGDLS, CDR2 YYNGEE. V was clipped by 3 bases and J by 3 bases; unmatched bases: 4.

The chain employs TRBV27 and TRBJ2-7, with 7 nucleotides matching TRBD2. With 8 bases clipped from V and 12 bases from J, the junction kept 7 bases outside the gene matches. This CDR3 region has 10 residues. Germline V CDR1 and CDR2: MNHEY, SMNVEV (reference sequence). In nucleotides, the CDR3 is TGTGCCAGCCCGGGGGGACCGATGTACTTC. This sequence encodes CASPGGPMYF.

This clone was observed a single time. This chain connects TRBV7-9 to TRBJ2-3; 7 bases map to TRBD2. Germline assignment: CDR1 SEHNR and CDR2 FQNEAQ (reference sequence). V lost 1 base to trimming and J lost 5 bases; unmatched junction nucleotides: 6. The CDR3 covers 15 residues. CDR3 loop: CASSLETGGRDTQYF. CDR3 DNA: TGTGCCAGCAGCTTAGAGACGGGGGGAAGAGATACGCAGTATTTT.

V gene TRBV18 combines with J gene TRBJ1-2; D is unclear. This CDR3 is 13 amino acids long. Germline V gene lookup returns CDR1 KGHSH and CDR2 LQKENI. The germline V and J ends were trimmed by 6 bases and 3 bases, with 11 bases remaining between them. CDR3 region: CASSPSGYYGYTF. For the CDR3, the DNA is TGTGCCAGCTCCCCCTCGGGGTACTATGGCTACACCTTC.

V is TRBV6-1 and J is TRBJ1-2; D ambiguous. Germline-derived CDR1 and CDR2 are MNHNS and SASEGT. V was trimmed by 6 bases and J by 12 bases, leaving 23 bases between them. The CDR3 runs 14 residues. The CDR3 protein is CASSPSTPGLQNTF. The CDR3 region has the DNA TGTGCCAGCAGCCCTTCAACCCCCGGGCTCCAGAACACCTTC.

This chain joins TRBV5-8 and TRBJ1-5, with no clear D. The CDR3 sequence is 17 residues long. Trimming took 4 bases from V and 0 from J, leaving 17 bases between them. Germline CDR1 is SGHTS and CDR2 is YDEGEE. CDR3 sequence reads: CASSRAPAAYSNQPQHF. DNA for the CDR3: TGTGCCAGCAGCCGTGCCCCCGCAGCTTATAGCAATCAGCCCCAGCATTTT.

The V call is TRBV28, the J call TRBJ2-1; possible D gene TRBD1, 6 bases. Trimming took off 8 bases at V and 1 base at J, with 12 bases between the two ends. The CDR3 sequence is 14 residues long. Per germline, CDR1 MDHEN and CDR2 SYDVKM. The CDR3 nucleotides are TGTGCCAGCCAACAGGGCGAATCCTACAATGAGCAGTTCTTC. It is translated as CASQQGESYNEQFF.

CDR3 bases: TGTGCTAGTGCTTCCTCCTACGAGACCCAGTACTTC. Translated, it gives CASASSYETQYF. The gene calls are TRBV12-5 and TRBJ2-5; no definite D call. V was clipped by 7 bases and J by 5 bases, with 11 bases between them. Germline V gives CDR1 LGHNT, CDR2 FRNRAP. The CDR3 length is 12 residues.

This clone appeared a few times. This sequence joins TRBV12-5 and TRBJ1-1; perhaps TRBD1 as D (5 bases). The germline V gene has CDR1 LGHNT and CDR2 FRNRAP. The CDR3 is 14 residues long. V shed 2 bases and J shed 2 bases, with 9 bases lying between them. The CDR3 bases are TGTGCTAGTGGTTTGAGGGGCCCTAACACTGAAGCTTTCTTT. Protein sequence: CASGLRGPNTEAFF.

The rearrangement links TRBV5-1 to TRBJ2-5, with 16 bases that match TRBD2. After removal of 4 bases from V and 2 bases from J, the junction contained 8 bases not matched to a gene. This CDR3 region has 18 residues. Germline V gene sequence: CDR1 SGHRS, CDR2 YFSETQ. The chain's CDR3 is CASSPGTSGGVLQETQYF. The CDR3 DNA follows: TGCGCCAGCAGCCCTGGGACTAGCGGGGGGGTCCTTCAAGAGACCCAGTACTTC.

This clone appeared a few times. The V gene is TRBV7-9, the J gene TRBJ1-6, with D maybe TRBD1 (6 bases). Germline loops: CDR1 SEHNR, CDR2 FQNEAQ (reference sequence). Trimming shortened V by 3 bases and J by 4 bases, and 13 bases separated the two germline ends. The CDR3 length is 16 residues. CDR3 nucleotide sequence: TGTGCCAGCAGCTTCCCGGGACACGCGTATAATTCACCCCTCCACTTT. Protein: CASSFPGHAYNSPLHF.

V gene TRBV6-1 combines with J gene TRBJ2-2; the match to TRBD1 covers 7 bases. The CDR3 spans 15 residues. V lost 2 bases to trimming and J lost 5 bases; unmatched junction nucleotides: 5. From germline, CDR1 is MNHNS and CDR2 SASEGT. This chain's CDR3 is CASSENRGETGELFF. CDR3 sequence (DNA): TGTGCCAGCAGTGAAAACAGGGGAGAAACCGGGGAGCTGTTTTTT.

The gene calls are TRBV2 and TRBJ1-5; 7 positions agree with TRBD1. CDR3 length equals 13 residues. Trimming removed 8 bases from V and 4 bases from J; junction bases left unmatched: 5. The germline V gene has CDR1 SNHLY and CDR2 FYNNEI. DNA of the CDR3: TGTGCCAGCTCAGGACAGGCTAATCAGCCCCAGCATTTT. It codes for CASSGQANQPQHF.

The chain has TRBV11-2 and TRBJ1-2; TRBD1 matches 9 bases. The CDR3 loop spans 13 amino acids. V trimming: 3 bases; J trimming: 8 bases; junction bases outside the gene matches: 4. Germline V gives CDR1 SGHAT, CDR2 FQNNGV. The CDR3 nucleotides read TGTGCCAGCAGCTTGGACAGGGGTCGAGGCTACACCTTC. It translates to CASSLDRGRGYTF.

V usage is TRBV5-1 and J usage is TRBJ1-2; 7 bases line up with TRBD1. The CDR3 loop spans 13 amino acids. The V gene's germline CDR1 is SGHRS and CDR2 YFSETQ. V trimming: 5 bases; J trimming: 8 bases; junction bases outside the gene matches: 9. This chain's CDR3 is CASREQGRWGYTF. The DNA for the CDR3 is TGCGCCAGCAGAGAACAGGGGCGTTGGGGCTACACCTTC.

The chain has TRBV29-1 and TRBJ2-7; possibly TRBD2 for D (6 bases). This CDR3 comprises 16 residues. Germline CDR1 SQVTM, CDR2 ANQGSEA. Trimming took 2 bases from V and 0 from J, leaving 17 bases between them. CDR3 DNA: TGCAGCGTTGAAAAGGGGTCGGCGGGGAACTCCTACGAGCAGTACTTC. Amino acids: CSVEKGSAGNSYEQYF.

This clone was counted a few times. The genes are TRBV29-1 and TRBJ2-4, with D perhaps matching TRBD1 or TRBD2 (6 bases each). This CDR3 contains 15 residues. Between the trimmed V and J ends, which lost 4 bases and 2 bases, there was a span of 15 bases. Germline V gives CDR1 SQVTM, CDR2 ANQGSEA. The CDR3, as DNA: TGCAGCGTTGTTTACCGGGGGCGCCCCAAAAACATTCAGTACTTC. This translates into CSVVYRGRPKNIQYF.

The rearrangement uses TRBV6-5 and TRBJ1-5, with TRBD1 matching 8 bases. The germline gives CDR1 MNHEY, CDR2 SVGAGI. The CDR3 runs 14 residues. J lost 2 bases, V lost 7 bases, and 4 bases had no gene match. The CDR3 DNA reads TGTGCCAGCAACTCACAGGGGGGCAATCAGCCCCAGCATTTT. It specifies CASNSQGGNQPQHF.

The rearrangement joins TRBV19 to TRBJ1-5; D unresolved. The CDR3 consists of 17 residues. The germline gives CDR1 LNHDA, CDR2 SQIVND (reference sequence). The ends were cut back, 0 bases at V and 6 bases at J, with 18 bases in the middle. CDR3 sequence reads: CASSIDVDITVSQPQHF. As DNA, the CDR3 is TGTGCCAGTAGTATAGATGTCGATATCACAGTCAGTCAGCCCCAGCATTTT.

CDR3 DNA: TGTGCCAGCAGGGGAGCCCTAAATGAGCAGTTCTTC. The encoded protein is CASRGALNEQFF. V is TRBV2 and J is TRBJ2-1, with a possible D match to TRBD2 (5 bases). Per germline, CDR1 SNHLY and CDR2 FYNNEI. The CDR3 has 12 amino acids. V was pared by 6 bases and J by 7 bases, with 10 bases between.

This clone was counted a few times. The chain joins TRBV7-9 to TRBJ1-1; tentatively, D is TRBD1 (5 bases). Looked up from germline, CDR1 is SEHNR and CDR2 is FQNEAQ (reference sequence). Trimming cost V 0 bases and J 1 base, with 6 bases left between them. This CDR3 region has 14 residues. CDR3 amino acids: CASSLAGANTEAFF. The CDR3 nucleotides are TGTGCCAGCAGCTTAGCAGGGGCGAACACTGAAGCTTTCTTT.

The chain joins TRBV5-4 to TRBJ1-1; 9 bases match TRBD1. Germline CDR1 is SGHNT and CDR2 is YYREEE (reference sequence). The CDR3 consists of 14 residues. Germline trimming cut 4 bases from V and 4 bases from J; bases unmatched to any gene: 5. The CDR3 DNA reads TGTGCCAGCAGCCCGGACAGGGGTGGCACTGAAGCTTTCTTT. Its translation: CASSPDRGGTEAFF.

The chain carries TRBV5-1 and TRBJ2-2, with TRBD2 matching 11 bases. Per the germline V gene, CDR1 is SGHRS and CDR2 is YFSETQ. Trimming cost V 7 bases and J 5 bases; bases outside gene matches: 7. This CDR3 is 15 amino acids long. The CDR3 loop reads CASELGTSGTGELFF. The CDR3 bases are TGCGCCAGCGAACTCGGGACTAGCGGTACCGGGGAGCTGTTTTTT.

The chain carries TRBV5-1 and TRBJ1-1; 7 bases line up with TRBD1. Germline assignment: CDR1 SGHRS and CDR2 YFSETQ. The CDR3 extends over 14 amino acids. V gave up 4 bases and J gave up 4 bases; unmatched junction bases: 7. For the CDR3, the DNA is TGCGCCAGCAGCCTGCAGGGGGTGGGCACTGAAGCTTTCTTT. Amino acid sequence: CASSLQGVGTEAFF.

This clone turned up a few times. The rearrangement joins TRBV2 to TRBJ2-7; D remains unclear. Germline V lookup: CDR1 SNHLY, CDR2 FYNNEI. The V end lost 5 bases, the J end lost 2 bases, and 10 bases lay between the germline ends. The CDR3 contains 13 residues. In DNA form, the CDR3 reads TGTGCCAGCAGTTACAGCAGCACCTACGAGCAGTACTTC. It yields the protein CASSYSSTYEQYF.

The genes are TRBV10-2 and TRBJ2-3; 13 nucleotides line up with TRBD2. The germline CDR1 and CDR2 sequences are WSHSY and SAAADI. The CDR3 loop spans 18 amino acids. The V gene end was trimmed by 0 bases and the J gene end by 3 bases; junction bases not matched to a gene: 6. The CDR3 DNA reads TGCGCCAGCAGTGAGTCTTGGACTAGCGGGGGTGGGACAGATACGCAGTATTTT. Amino acid sequence: CASSESWTSGGGTDTQYF.

The CDR3 DNA follows: TGTGCCAGCAGCTTACAGGGCGGCGATGAGCAGTTCTTC. Amino acid sequence: CASSLQGGDEQFF. The V and J genes are TRBV5-4 and TRBJ2-1; TRBD1 might be the D (6 bases). V shed 2 bases and J shed 8 bases, with 11 bases lying between them. The CDR3 extends over 13 amino acids. Germline loops: CDR1 SGHNT, CDR2 YYREEE (reference sequence).

The chain is built from TRBV7-9 and TRBJ2-7; 8 bases map to TRBD1. This CDR3 has 16 residues. Germline V gene data show CDR1 as SEHNR and CDR2 as FQNEAQ (reference sequence). J lost 3 bases, V lost 0 bases, and 7 bases had no gene match. CDR3 in DNA: TGTGCCAGCAGCTTAGCGAAGTCAGGGGGCCGCTACGAGCAGTACTTC. As protein: CASSLAKSGGRYEQYF. The full variable domain, in which reference TRBV7-9 and TRBJ2-7 provide the parts outside the CDR3, is DTGVSQNPRHKITKRGQNVTFRCDPISEHNRLYWYRQTLGQGPEFLTYFQNEAQLEKSRLLSDRFSAERPKGSFSTLEIQRTEQGDSAMYLCASSLAKSGGRYEQYFGPGTRLTVT.

The V call is TRBV7-7, the J call TRBJ2-3; 7 bases are shared with TRBD1. Looked up from germline, CDR1 is SSHAT and CDR2 is FNYEAQ (reference sequence). The CDR3 runs 13 residues. With 1 base clipped from V and 6 bases from J, the junction kept 1 base outside the gene matches. As DNA, the CDR3 is TGTGCCAGCAGCTTAGGCAGGGGGGATACGCAGTATTTT. Translating it yields CASSLGRGDTQYF. Full variable domain (rest looked up from reference TRBV7-7 and TRBJ2-3): GAGVSQSPRYKVTKRGQDVTLRCDPISSHATLYWYQQALGQGPEFLTYFNYEAQPDKSGLPSDRFSAERPEGSISTLTIQRTEQRDSAMYRCASSLGRGDTQYFGPGTRLTVL.